This is a list of T cell receptor beta chains from one sample in a study of blood T cell repertoires in COVID-19. Repertoires were generated with immunoSEQ multiplex PCR, while TCRdb's copy carries only in-frame clones and drops some. Of approximately 250,000 clones detected, 70% to 90% appear once; the ten largest clones hold approximately 4%. The sample comprised PBMCs or T cells enriched from blood (not recorded which). These receptor sequences come from a woman between 25 and 40 years old with acute COVID-19. Both conserved end residues are part of each CDR3. The D gene is left open where the match is weak. Size tells how often a clone was seen (once, few, many) or the class of an expanded clone, and some rows leave it out.

>TRBD2|TRBV19|once|TRBJ2-7
CASSYTSDYEQYF
TGTGCCAGTAGTTACACTAGCGACTACGAGCAGTACTTC
>NA|TRBV12-5|NA|TRBJ2-1
CASGSNTIPYEQFF
TGTGCTAGTGGTTCAAACACGATTCCCTATGAGCAGTTCTTC
>TRBD1|TRBV19|NA|TRBJ1-5
CASSLTTTGYNQPQHF
TGTGCCAGTAGCCTAACAACGACAGGGTACAATCAGCCCCAGCATTTT
>TRBD1|TRBV24-1|NA|TRBJ1-5
CATSDPRTGVSNQPQHF
TGTGCCACCAGTGACCCCCGAACAGGGGTTAGCAATCAGCCCCAGCATTTT
>TRBD2|TRBV9|NA|TRBJ2-1
CASSQRLAGGYNEQFF
TGTGCCAGCAGTCAAAGACTAGCGGGGGGCTACAATGAGCAGTTCTTC
>TRBD1|TRBV5-8|NA|TRBJ1-5
CASSVPGTGNQPQHF
TGTGCCAGCAGCGTGCCAGGGACAGGCAATCAGCCCCAGCATTTT
>TRBD2|TRBV4-1|NA|TRBJ2-1
CASSPTIAGGYNEQFF
TGCGCCAGCAGCCCTACTATAGCGGGGGGGTACAATGAGCAGTTCTTC
>NA|TRBV28|NA|TRBJ1-6
CATNREQGSPLHF
TGTGCCACCAACAGGGAACAAGGATCACCCCTCCACTTT
>TRBD1|TRBV7-2|once|TRBJ1-2
CASSLGYRGLSGYTF
TGTGCCAGCAGCTTAGGTTACAGGGGGCTTAGTGGCTACACCTTC
>TRBD2|TRBV7-6|NA|TRBJ2-1
CASSGLAGLYNEQFF
TGTGCCAGCAGCGGACTAGCGGGATTATACAATGAGCAGTTCTTC
>NA|TRBV24-1|NA|TRBJ1-2
CATSGDGFYGYTF
TGTGCCACCAGTGGCGACGGGTTCTATGGCTACACCTTC
>NA|TRBV4-1|NA|TRBJ2-1
CASSQDRGGDREQFF
TGCGCCAGCAGCCAAGATCGAGGAGGGGATAGGGAGCAGTTCTTC
>TRBD2|TRBV10-3|NA|TRBJ2-1
CAIIERLAGEGEQFF
TGTGCCATCATTGAGAGACTAGCGGGAGAGGGTGAGCAGTTCTTC
>NA|TRBV11-2|NA|TRBJ2-7
CASSLGRGGDSYEQYF
TGTGCCAGCAGCTTAGGGAGGGGTGGGGACTCCTACGAGCAGTACTTC
>TRBD1|TRBV5-1|NA|TRBJ2-3
CASSPRDREGGTDTQYF
TGCGCCAGCAGCCCAAGGGACAGGGAAGGTGGAACAGATACGCAGTATTTT
>NA|TRBV28|NA|TRBJ2-6
CASSLGTTSSGANVLTF
TGTGCCAGCAGTTTGGGGACAACCTCCTCTGGGGCCAACGTCCTGACTTTC
>TRBD2|TRBV19|few|TRBJ2-5
CASSISSGSSETQYF
TGTGCCAGTAGTATATCTAGCGGGAGTTCCGAGACCCAGTACTTC
>NA|TRBV5-4|NA|TRBJ1-3
CASSSFPGQTSGNTIYF
TGTGCCAGCAGCTCCTTCCCAGGACAGACTTCTGGAAACACCATATATTTT
>TRBD1|TRBV27|NA|TRBJ1-5
CASSPGTGYQAQHF
TGTGCCAGCAGTCCCGGGACAGGCTATCAGGCCCAGCATTTT
>TRBD2|TRBV7-6|NA|TRBJ2-3
CASSRWTSGRGDTQYF
TGTGCCAGCAGCCGCTGGACTAGCGGACGGGGAGATACGCAGTATTTT
>NA|TRBV6-5|NA|TRBJ1-1
CASTEIRDTEAFF
TGTGCCAGCACCGAGATTCGGGACACTGAAGCTTTCTTT
>TRBD1|TRBV5-8|NA|TRBJ2-7
CAMRVVGDSSYEQYF
TGTGCCATGAGGGTTGTCGGGGACAGCTCCTACGAGCAGTACTTC